This is a list of T cell receptor beta chains from one sample in a study of cytomegalovirus exposure and HLA in healthy donors. Here immunoSEQ multiplex PCR was the method, and the copy in TCRdb shows in-frame clones only, minus some. The profile shows about 120,000 clones, 75% to 85% of them singletons. Sequencing was done on a sample of PBMCs. The receptors stem from a man aged 25-45 years in good health and CMV-seropositive. Each CDR3 is given without its conserved first and last residue.

TRBJ1-1 TRBV5-1 ASSLATGGLNTEAF
TRBJ2-3 TRBV11-3 ASSRSVADTQY
TRBJ2-7 TRBV19 ASGLSGSPPYEQY
TRBJ2-1 TRBV13 ASSDGTGGSYNEQF
TRBJ2-1 TRBV5-8 ASSSRQVNEQF
TRBJ2-7 TRBV7-7 ASSLGRDHAHEQY
TRBJ2-3 TRBV30 AWVSGFSTDTQY
TRBJ1-2 TRBV5-1 ASSVTGTDYGYT
TRBJ1-1 TRBV18 ASSPPTGTEAF
TRBJ2-7 TRBV21-1 ASSKGKDRVSHEQY
TRBJ2-7 TRBV6-6 ASSLGGEISYEQY
TRBJ2-7 TRBV9 ASSVGDSSYEQY
TRBJ2-1 TRBV7-3 ASSPGTSGNFYEQF
TRBJ1-1 TRBV19 ASSITMTGTKEAF
TRBJ2-1 TRBV6-4 ASTEPVMTSGTSYNEQF
TRBJ1-2 TRBV5-6 ASSLPGTAYGYT
TRBJ1-1 TRBV28 ASSLPVNTEAF
TRBJ1-3 TRBV6-1 ASRAPGNTIY
TRBJ1-6 TRBV11-3 ASSDSGRSSYNSPLH
TRBJ1-2 TRBV13 ASSLMGGYGYT
TRBJ1-5 TRBV7-2 ASSDRIQAPQH
TRBJ2-5 TRBV30 AWSVTGAETQY
TRBJ2-3 TRBV5-1 ASSFTGRSDTQY
TRBJ1-1 TRBV2 ASSDPTRGLNTEAF
TRBJ1-5 TRBV7-2 ASSQVVGSGGWQPQH
TRBJ2-1 TRBV5-1 ASSLVSSESDEQF
TRBJ2-7 TRBV2 ASIPGGLSYEQY
TRBJ2-2 TRBV6-4 ASKNREGGELF
TRBJ2-7 TRBV7-2 ASSLGLAGGSYEQY
TRBJ2-1 TRBV11-2 ASRDAGTGHPEQF
- TRBV27 ASSLLGGGSSYEQY
TRBJ1-2 TRBV4-1 ASSQGDRGNLYGYT
TRBJ1-2 TRBV11-3 ASSLDYGYGYT
TRBJ2-7 TRBV6-1 ASSEWTGGREQY
TRBJ1-1 TRBV29-1 SVVGTGYTEAF
TRBJ2-3 TRBV12-5 ASGLGPLYTQY
TRBJ2-6 TRBV30 ANGKGSSGANGLT
TRBJ2-5 TRBV27 ASSFLGVQETQY
TRBJ1-1 TRBV5-1 ASSLGTQYTEAF
TRBJ2-7 TRBV20-1 SARVSGEQY
TRBJ2-7 TRBV28 ASSLAGGSYEQY
TRBJ1-2 TRBV7-8 ASSLGSLPSSNGYT
TRBJ2-3 TRBV7-7 ASSAGTGMTDTQY
TRBJ2-1 TRBV9 ASSVSRERNEQF
TRBJ2-7 TRBV27 ASRRTGPPTIEQY
TRBJ2-2 TRBV18 ASSSLRNTGELF
TRBJ1-1 TRBV7-9 ASSEVAEAF
TRBJ2-3 TRBV18 ASSVGGTDTQY
TRBJ2-3 TRBV25-1 ASSESGTGTDTQY
TRBJ1-1 TRBV14 ASSQGRSTEAF
TRBJ1-4 TRBV5-4 ASSSRQNEKLF
TRBJ2-5 TRBV7-2 ASSLLGPGTEETQY
TRBJ2-7 TRBV30 AWSVGRISYEQY
TRBJ1-5 TRBV7-9 ASSENTGGDQPQH
TRBJ1-1 TRBV7-9 ASSPLDITEAF
TRBJ2-1 TRBV7-3 ASSLIGGSYNEQF
TRBJ1-1 TRBV4-2 ASSQAGQMNTEAF
TRBJ1-2 TRBV25-1 ASSEYSFQRGPGYT
TRBJ1-1 TRBV7-9 ASKLRDTEAF